Listed below are T cell receptor beta chains from one sample, sequenced in a study of T cell responses to AZD1222 COVID-19 vaccine. Repertoires were generated with immunoSEQ multiplex PCR, while TCRdb's copy carries only in-frame clones and drops some. The sample has more than 100,000 clones, 93% seen once. This specimen consisted of peripheral blood, obtained on day 0 of AZD1222 vaccination. The receptors shown here come from an adult in good health. Each CDR3 is given without its conserved first and last residue. Each record gives: V gene, CDR3 protein.

>TRBV7-2
ASSLVDSDNQF
>TRBV9
ASSVPDRAPDTGELF
>TRBV6-1
ASSERGSRYSYNEQF
>TRBV6-2/TRBV6-3
ASSYPPRGGRYEQY
>TRBV7-2
ASSPGLGPYEQY
>TRBV7-9
ASSSPLAGPYEQY
>TRBV5-1
ASSARGTGELF
>TRBV29-1
SVEVEGTGDEQY
>TRBV18
ASSPELYYEQY
>TRBV28
ASTNLGSGSYNEQF
>TRBV27
ASSFLGRHGYT
>TRBV29-1
SVRTDRNTYTHNEQF
>TRBV29-1
SVFVSPSGNTIY
>TRBV10-2
ASSQGGGNTIY
>TRBV14
ASSHGGALGTEAF
>TRBV28
ASSLNGAGNEQF
>TRBV28
ASSPDSGANVLT
>TRBV11-3
ASSPQRGAVGEQF
>TRBV7-2
ASSFDPPRPREKLF
>TRBV15
ATSRGQGGQGNEQY
>TRBV29-1
SVSTGTATGELF
>TRBV13
ASSSTGTDGYT
>TRBV6-5
ASSWGQGYQPQH
>TRBV7-9
ASIRQGNEQF
>TRBV19
ASSIGGKQHTGELF
>TRBV27
ASSLQGANTEAF
>TRBV5-1
ASRVTTNTEAF
>TRBV30
AETITGRGYT
>TRBV3-1/TRBV3-2
ASSQEAGAPRETQY
>TRBV18
ASSPQENYGYT
>TRBV14
ASSRVQTGNTIY
>TRBV5-6
ASSWERGTYGYT
>TRBV19
ASSPLASAYEQY
>TRBV7-2
ASSTRYGYT
>TRBV9
ASSVAPVSYNEQF
>TRBV11-2
ASSQDRFYGYT
>TRBV25-1
ASSYSSKGQGAYEQY
>TRBV3-1/TRBV3-2
ASRPLAGGPLETQY
>TRBV2
ATDDRSGTGELF
>TRBV4-3
ASSQDRAGFDEQY
>TRBV5-1
ASSSGAQETQY
>TRBV3-1/TRBV3-2
ASSQGLMVEFYEQY
>TRBV9
ASSVGRSGAALGLF